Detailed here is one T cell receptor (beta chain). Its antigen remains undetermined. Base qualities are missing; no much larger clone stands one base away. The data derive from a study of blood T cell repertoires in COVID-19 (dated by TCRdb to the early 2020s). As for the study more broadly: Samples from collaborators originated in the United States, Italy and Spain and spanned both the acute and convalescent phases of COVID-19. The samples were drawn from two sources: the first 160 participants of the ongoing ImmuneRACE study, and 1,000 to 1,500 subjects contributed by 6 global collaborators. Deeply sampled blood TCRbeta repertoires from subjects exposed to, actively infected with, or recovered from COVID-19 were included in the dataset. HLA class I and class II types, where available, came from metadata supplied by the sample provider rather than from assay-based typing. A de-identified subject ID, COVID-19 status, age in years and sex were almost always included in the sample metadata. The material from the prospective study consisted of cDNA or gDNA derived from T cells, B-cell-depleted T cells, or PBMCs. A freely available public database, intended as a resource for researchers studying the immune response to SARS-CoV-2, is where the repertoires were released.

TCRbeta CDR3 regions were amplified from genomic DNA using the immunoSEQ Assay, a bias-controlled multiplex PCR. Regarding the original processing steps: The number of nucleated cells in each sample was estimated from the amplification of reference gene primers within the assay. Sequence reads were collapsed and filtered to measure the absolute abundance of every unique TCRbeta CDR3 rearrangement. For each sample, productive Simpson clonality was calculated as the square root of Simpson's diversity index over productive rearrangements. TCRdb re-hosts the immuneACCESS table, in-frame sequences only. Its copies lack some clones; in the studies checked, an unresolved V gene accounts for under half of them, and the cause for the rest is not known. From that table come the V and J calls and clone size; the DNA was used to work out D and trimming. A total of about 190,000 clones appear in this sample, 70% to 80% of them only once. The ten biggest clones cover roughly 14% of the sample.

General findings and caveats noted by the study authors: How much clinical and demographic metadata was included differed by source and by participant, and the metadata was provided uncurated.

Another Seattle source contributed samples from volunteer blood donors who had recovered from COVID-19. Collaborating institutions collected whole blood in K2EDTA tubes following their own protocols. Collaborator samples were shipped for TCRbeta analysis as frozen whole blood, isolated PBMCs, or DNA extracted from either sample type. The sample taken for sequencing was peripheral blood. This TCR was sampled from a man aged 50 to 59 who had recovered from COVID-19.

The DNA sequence reads TGCAGTGCTAGTGGGACTTATAATGAAAAACTGTTTTTT. This gives the protein CSASGTYNEKLFF. The rearranged segments are TRBV20-1 and TRBJ1-4; tentative D gene TRBD1, with 5 bases matching. CDR1 is given as DFQATT and CDR2 as SNEGSKA, both from the germline V gene (reference sequence). The CDR3 goes from the cysteine to the phenylalanine over 13 residues. Kept here is only the CDR3 DNA, which spans 39 bases and is read in frame from base 1. The V and J ends are trimmed by 3 bases and 4 bases, leaving 9 bases between them.